The rows below give T cell receptor beta chains drawn from one sample of a study of blood T cell repertoires in COVID-19. Assay: immunoSEQ multiplex PCR; the TCRdb copy retains only in-frame clones and omits some. This table has about 190,000 clones, less than 85% appearing once. The sequencing input was peripheral blood. Every receptor here comes from a woman aged 45-65 years with acute or convalescent COVID-19. Both conserved end residues are part of each CDR3. Not all rows give a size; the values are once, few, many and, for expanded clones, a class.

J | size | V | CDR3
TRBJ1-1 | NA | TRBV12-3/TRBV12-4 | CASSGQLGRAFF
TRBJ2-3 | NA | TRBV9 | CASSGPTRLAGNTDTQYF
TRBJ2-2 | NA | TRBV10-1 | CASSRKPGQGIAGELFF
TRBJ2-3 | NA | TRBV6-2/TRBV6-3 | CASSRTGATSTDTQYF
TRBJ2-2 | NA | TRBV5-1 | CASSLGDITGELFF
TRBJ1-5 | NA | TRBV19 | CASRRRGGNQPQHF
TRBJ1-5 | few | TRBV21-1 | CASSKSSQPQHF
TRBJ2-2 | NA | TRBV24-1 | CATEGKKGKGELFF
TRBJ1-2 | NA | TRBV5-1 | CASSLGQGTGYTF
TRBJ2-7 | few | TRBV28 | CASSLPLDALRSQYF
TRBJ2-1 | NA | TRBV4-3 | CASSERTGSGALYEQFF
TRBJ1-5 | NA | TRBV28 | CASSLGTTGFGGNQPQHF
TRBJ1-1 | NA | TRBV6-2/TRBV6-3 | CASSYPGQPNTEAFF
TRBJ1-1 | NA | TRBV25-1 | CASRGTANEAFF
TRBJ2-5 | NA | TRBV28 | CASSLSRIEILETQYF
TRBJ2-3 | NA | TRBV13 | CASSLGGNTDTQYF
TRBJ1-2 | NA | TRBV5-1 | CASSLGPPGGAGGYTF
TRBJ2-3 | NA | TRBV5-4 | CASSSQTGGWGTDTQYF
TRBJ1-1 | NA | TRBV7-7 | CASSWGTAEAFF
TRBJ2-1 | NA | TRBV5-1 | CASSLWVASSYNEQFF
TRBJ2-5 | NA | TRBV24-1 | CATGGDGETQYF
TRBJ1-1 | once | TRBV9 | CASSPLPSALGTEAFF
TRBJ2-7 | NA | TRBV6-5 | CASSYSRTGMYEQYF